The clone carrying this TCR beta chain was seen repeatedly, ten times or more. Antigen: not known. The V segment lost 3 bases and the J segment 3 bases; nucleotides outside the gene matches: 1. This CDR3 is 13 amino acids long. Germline values: CDR1 MNHEY, CDR2 SMNVEV (reference sequence). This sample was taken from a study of neurological immune-mediated disorders. Synthesis of cDNA was accomplished via 5'RACE employing 10-nucleotide random UMIs. TCRdb used MiXCR to reprocess the 5' RACE reads, holding one entry per CDR3 protein. The data show around 47,000 distinct CDR3 sequences, more than 9.5% seen once. Study results and caveats: Sharing of CDR3 amino acid sequences among expanded clones across subjects was absent, suggesting private repertoires in all groups. Multiple sclerosis was found to have the least TCR clonal expansion, below healthy controls, and HTLV-1-associated myelopathy the most.

The chain uses TRBV27 and TRBJ1-1, with TRBD1 matching over 7 bases. The sequence was obtained from a female donor in good health. Sequencing input: PBMCs. Here the CDR3 reads CASSLQGDTEAFF. DNA for the CDR3: TGTGCCAGCAGTTTGCAGGGGGACACTGAAGCTTTCTTT.